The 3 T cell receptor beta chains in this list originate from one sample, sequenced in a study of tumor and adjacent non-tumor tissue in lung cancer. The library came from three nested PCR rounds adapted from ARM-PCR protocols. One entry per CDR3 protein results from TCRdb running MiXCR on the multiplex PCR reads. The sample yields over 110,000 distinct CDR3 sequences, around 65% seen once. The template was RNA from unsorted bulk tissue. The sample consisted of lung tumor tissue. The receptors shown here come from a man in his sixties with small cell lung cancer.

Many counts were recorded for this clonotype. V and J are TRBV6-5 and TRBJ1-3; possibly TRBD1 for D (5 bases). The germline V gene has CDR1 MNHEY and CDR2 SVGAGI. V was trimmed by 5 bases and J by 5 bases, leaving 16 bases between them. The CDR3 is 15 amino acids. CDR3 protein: CASSRFGTGRNTIYF. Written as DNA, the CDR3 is TGTGCCAGCAGTCGGTTTGGGACTGGCCGAAACACCATATATTTT.

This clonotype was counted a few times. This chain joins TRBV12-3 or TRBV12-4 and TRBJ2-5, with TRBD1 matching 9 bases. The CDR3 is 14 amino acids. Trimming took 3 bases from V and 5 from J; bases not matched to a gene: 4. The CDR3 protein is CASSLYRGLETQYF. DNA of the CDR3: TGTGCCAGCAGTTTGTACAGGGGGCTTGAGACCCAGTACTTC.

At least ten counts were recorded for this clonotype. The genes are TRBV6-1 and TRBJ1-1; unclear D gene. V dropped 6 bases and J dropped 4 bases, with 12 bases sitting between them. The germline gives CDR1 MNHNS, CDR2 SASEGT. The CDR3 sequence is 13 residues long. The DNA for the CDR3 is TGTGCCAGCAGGGAGGACGGGTTCACTGAAGCTTTCTTT. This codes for CASREDGFTEAFF.